Listed here are 10 T cell receptor beta chains from one sample, sequenced in a study of cytomegalovirus exposure and HLA in healthy donors. Primers: 60 Vbeta forward and 13 Jbeta reverse. TCRdb's table, derived via immunoSEQ multiplex PCR, lists solely in-frame clones and lacks some. Here the sample spans approximately 56,000 clones, about 71% being singletons. The sequenced sample consisted of PBMCs. The receptors shown here come from a woman aged 45 to 65 in good health and CMV-seropositive.

The chain has TRBV6-5 and TRBJ2-5, with D unclear. CDR1 MNHEY and CDR2 SVGAGI come from the germline V gene. CDR3 size: 13 residues. V was pared by 2 bases and J by 5 bases, with 9 bases between. CDR3 region: CASSYAKRETQYF. For the CDR3, the DNA is TGTGCCAGCAGTTACGCCAAGAGGGAGACCCAGTACTTC.

The gene calls are TRBV2 and TRBJ1-2, with 8 bases aligning to TRBD1. Unmatched junction bases numbered 21, after V lost 7 bases and J lost 8 bases. Germline assignment: CDR1 SNHLY and CDR2 FYNNEI. The CDR3 covers 17 residues. CDR3 nucleotide sequence: TGTGCCAGCAACTCCGGGACAGGCCAGCTTCAGTGGAAGGGCTACACCTTC. Encoded protein: CASNSGTGQLQWKGYTF. The full variable domain, its missing parts supplied by reference TRBV2 and TRBJ1-2, is EPEVTQTPSHQVTQMGQEVILRCVPISNHLYFYWYRQILGQKVEFLVSFYNNEISEKSEIFDDQFSVERPDGSNFTLKIRSTKLEDSAMYFCASNSGTGQLQWKGYTFGSGTRLTVV.

The gene calls are TRBV28 and TRBJ2-3; no clear D. V shed 5 bases and J shed 2 bases, with 8 bases lying between them. The V gene's germline CDR1 is MDHEN and CDR2 SYDVKM. The CDR3 runs 13 residues. The CDR3 region is CASSEAYTDTQYF. CDR3 sequence (DNA): TGTGCCAGCAGTGAAGCGTACACAGATACGCAGTATTTT. Together with reference TRBV28 and TRBJ2-3, the CDR3 gives the full variable domain: DVKVTQSSRYLVKRTGEKVFLECVQDMDHENMFWYRQDPGLGLRLIYFSYDVKMKEKGDIPEGYSVSREKKERFSLILESASTNQTSMYLCASSEAYTDTQYFGPGTRLTVL.

The chain recombines TRBV6-1 with TRBJ1-2; 7 nucleotides line up with TRBD1. Trimming at V came to 2 bases and at J to 4 bases, leaving 7 bases not matched to a gene. There are 15 residues in the CDR3. CDR1 and CDR2 from the germline V gene are MNHNS and SASEGT. CDR3 residues: CASSELIDRVYGYTF. In DNA form, the CDR3 reads TGTGCCAGCAGTGAATTAATCGACAGGGTCTATGGCTACACCTTC.

This clone was observed a handful of times. The V call is TRBV5-6, the J call TRBJ2-1; a possible D gene is TRBD1 (6 bases). Germline V gene data show CDR1 as SGHDT and CDR2 as YYEEEE. The CDR3 spans 13 residues. The V and J ends lost 1 base and 15 bases respectively, with 17 bases between them. The CDR3 protein is CASSLFYLGQTFF. The CDR3 nucleotides are TGTGCCAGCAGCTTGTTCTATCTAGGACAGACGTTCTTC.

The rearrangement uses TRBV20-1 and TRBJ1-4; D gene unclear. V was pared by 3 bases and J by 11 bases, with 10 bases between. The CDR3 is 11 amino acids. CDR1 is DFQATT, CDR2 SNEGSKA, per germline (reference sequence). CDR3 DNA: TGCAGTGCTAGCAGAGCCAGGAAACTGTTTTTT. It yields the protein CSASRARKLFF.

This clone turned up a few times. The chain recombines TRBV5-1 with TRBJ2-7; 13 bases agree with TRBD2. V was clipped by 3 bases and J by 5 bases; unmatched bases: 2. Germline loops: CDR1 SGHRS, CDR2 YFSETQ. This CDR3 is 14 amino acids long. The CDR3: CASSSGTSGDEQYF. The CDR3 coding sequence is TGCGCCAGCAGCTCCGGGACTAGCGGGGACGAGCAGTACTTC. Full variable domain (missing parts from reference TRBV5-1 and TRBJ2-7): KAGVTQTPRYLIKTRGQQVTLSCSPISGHRSVSWYQQTPGQGLQFLFEYFSETQRNKGNFPGRFSGRQFSNSRSEMNVSTLELGDSALYLCASSSGTSGDEQYFGPGTRLTVT.

CDR3 nucleotide sequence: TGTGCCAGCAGTTTATCCCAATACAGGGTAGGCACTGAAGCTTTCTTT. Its translation: CASSLSQYRVGTEAFF. The chain links TRBV27 to TRBJ1-1; D is possibly TRBD1 (6 bases). The CDR3 is 16 residues long. Deletions cut 0 bases from V and 4 bases from J, with 15 bases between. Germline lookup yields CDR1 MNHEY and CDR2 SMNVEV (reference sequence).

The gene calls are TRBV9 and TRBJ2-3; a weak D match, TRBD1 (5 bases). The CDR3 length is 14 residues. Per the germline V gene, CDR1 is SGDLS and CDR2 is YYNGEE. Trimming removed 2 bases from V and 5 bases from J, with 12 bases in between. This CDR3 reads CASSVGLSLDTQYF. The CDR3 coding sequence is TGTGCCAGCAGCGTGGGGCTATCTTTAGATACGCAGTATTTT.

The chain employs TRBV28 and TRBJ1-6; D is unresolved. Between the trimmed V and J ends, which lost 6 bases and 0 bases, there was a span of 12 bases. Germline assignment: CDR1 MDHEN and CDR2 SYDVKM. The CDR3 length is 16 residues. This CDR3 is CASSLYGSSYNSPLHF. The CDR3 DNA is TGTGCCAGCAGCCTATACGGGAGCTCCTATAATTCACCCCTCCACTTT.